This T cell receptor beta chain was obtained from a study of blood T cell repertoires in COVID-19. The study drew participants aged about 18 to 95 years from some 25 US areas. This CDR3 region has 14 residues. Germline loops: CDR1 MDHEN, CDR2 SYDVKM. With 10 bases clipped from V and 7 bases from J, the junction kept 11 bases outside the gene matches. This clone was counted a single time. Authors' analysis steps: Reference gene primer amplification in the assay estimated nucleated cell counts. The assay was immunoSEQ multiplex PCR, and TCRdb's table has in-frame clones only and misses some. V, J and clone size are those of that table, while D and trimming were read from the DNA. Among approximately 260,000 clones listed, 75% to 95% were seen once.

This clonotype originated in a woman under 30 who had recovered from COVID-19. Sequencing was carried out using PBMCs or T cells enriched from blood (not recorded which). V and J are TRBV28 and TRBJ1-5; 9 positions match TRBD1. The CDR3 bases are TGTGCCACCCTAATGACACAGGGGGCCCAGCCCCAGCATTTT. As protein: CATLMTQGAQPQHF.